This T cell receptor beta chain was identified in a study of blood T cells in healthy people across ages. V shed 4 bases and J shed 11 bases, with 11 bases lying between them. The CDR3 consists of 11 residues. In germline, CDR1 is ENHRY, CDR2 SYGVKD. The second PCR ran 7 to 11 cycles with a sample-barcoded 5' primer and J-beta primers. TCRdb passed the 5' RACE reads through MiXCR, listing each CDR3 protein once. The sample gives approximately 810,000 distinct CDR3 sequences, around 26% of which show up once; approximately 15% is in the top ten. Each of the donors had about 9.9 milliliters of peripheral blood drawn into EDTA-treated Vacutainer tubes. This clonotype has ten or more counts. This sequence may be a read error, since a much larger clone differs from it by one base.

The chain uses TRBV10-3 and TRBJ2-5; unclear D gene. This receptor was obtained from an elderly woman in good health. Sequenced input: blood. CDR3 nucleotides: TGTGCCATCAGTGTCGACAATGAGCAGTACTTC. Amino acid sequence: CAISVDNEQYF.